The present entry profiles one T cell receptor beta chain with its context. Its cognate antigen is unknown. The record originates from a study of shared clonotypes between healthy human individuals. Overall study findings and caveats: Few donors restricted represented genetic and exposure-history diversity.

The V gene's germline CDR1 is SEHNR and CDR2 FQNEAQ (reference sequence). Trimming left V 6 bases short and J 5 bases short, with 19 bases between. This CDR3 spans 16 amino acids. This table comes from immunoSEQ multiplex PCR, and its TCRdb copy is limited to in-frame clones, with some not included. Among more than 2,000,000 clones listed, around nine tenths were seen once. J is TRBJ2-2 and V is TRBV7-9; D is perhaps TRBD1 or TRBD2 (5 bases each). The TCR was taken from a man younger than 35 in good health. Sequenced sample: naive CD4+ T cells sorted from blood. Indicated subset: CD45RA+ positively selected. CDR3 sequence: CASSQEGQVPTGELFF. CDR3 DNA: TGTGCCAGCAGTCAAGAGGGGCAGGTCCCGACCGGGGAGCTGTTTTTT.